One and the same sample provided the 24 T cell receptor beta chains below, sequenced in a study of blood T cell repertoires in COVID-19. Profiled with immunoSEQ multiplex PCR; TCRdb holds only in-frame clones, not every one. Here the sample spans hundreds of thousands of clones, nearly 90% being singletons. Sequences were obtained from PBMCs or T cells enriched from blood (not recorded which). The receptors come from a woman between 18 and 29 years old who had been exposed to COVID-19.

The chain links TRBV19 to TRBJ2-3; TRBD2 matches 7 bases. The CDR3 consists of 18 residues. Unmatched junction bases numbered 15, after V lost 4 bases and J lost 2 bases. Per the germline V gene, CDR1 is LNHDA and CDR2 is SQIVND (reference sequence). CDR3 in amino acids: CASSTPLRSGEFTDTQYF. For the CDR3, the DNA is TGTGCCAGTAGTACACCATTACGAAGCGGGGAATTCACAGATACGCAGTATTTT.

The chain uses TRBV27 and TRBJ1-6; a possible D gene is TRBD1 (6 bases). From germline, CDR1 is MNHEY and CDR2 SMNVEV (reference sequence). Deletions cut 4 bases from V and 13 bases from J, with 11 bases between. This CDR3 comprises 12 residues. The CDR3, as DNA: TGTGCCAGCAGTTCACAGGGTTTGCCCCTCCACTTT. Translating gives CASSSQGLPLHF.

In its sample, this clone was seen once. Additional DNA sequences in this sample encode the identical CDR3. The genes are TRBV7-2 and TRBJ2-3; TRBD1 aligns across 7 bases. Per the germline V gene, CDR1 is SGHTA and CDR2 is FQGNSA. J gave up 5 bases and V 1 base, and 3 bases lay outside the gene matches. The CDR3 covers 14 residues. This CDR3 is CASSLGTGGDTQYF. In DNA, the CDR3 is TGTGCCAGCAGCTTAGGGACAGGAGGAGATACGCAGTATTTT.

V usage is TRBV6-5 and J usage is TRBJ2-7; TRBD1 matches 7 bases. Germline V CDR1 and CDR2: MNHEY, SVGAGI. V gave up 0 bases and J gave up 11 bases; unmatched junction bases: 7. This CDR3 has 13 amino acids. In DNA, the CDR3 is TGTGCCAGCAGTTACTCTGGGGACAGAAAAAAGTACTTC. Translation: CASSYSGDRKKYF.

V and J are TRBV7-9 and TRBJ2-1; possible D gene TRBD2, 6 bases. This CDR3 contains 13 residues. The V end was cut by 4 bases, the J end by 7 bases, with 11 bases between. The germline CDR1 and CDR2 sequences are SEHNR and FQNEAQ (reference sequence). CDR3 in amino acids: CASSWGEPNEQFF. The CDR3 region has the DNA TGTGCCAGCAGCTGGGGGGAGCCGAATGAGCAGTTCTTC.

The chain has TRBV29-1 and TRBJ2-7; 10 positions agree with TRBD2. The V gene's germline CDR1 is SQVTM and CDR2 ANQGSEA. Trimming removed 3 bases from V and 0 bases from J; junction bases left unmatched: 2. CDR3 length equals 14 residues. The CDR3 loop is CSVDERGGSYEQYF. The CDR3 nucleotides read TGCAGCGTTGATGAGCGGGGGGGCTCCTACGAGCAGTACTTC.

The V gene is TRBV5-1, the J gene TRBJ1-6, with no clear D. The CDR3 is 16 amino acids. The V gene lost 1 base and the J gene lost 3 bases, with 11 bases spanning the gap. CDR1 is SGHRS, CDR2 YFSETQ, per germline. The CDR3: CASSLPSGNYNSPLHF. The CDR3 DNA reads TGCGCCAGCAGCTTGCCATCAGGAAACTATAATTCACCCCTCCACTTT.

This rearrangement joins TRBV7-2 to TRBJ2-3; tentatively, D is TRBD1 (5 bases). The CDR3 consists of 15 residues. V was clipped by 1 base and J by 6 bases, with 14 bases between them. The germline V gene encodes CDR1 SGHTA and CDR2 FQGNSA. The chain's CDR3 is CASSLEGRLGDTQYF. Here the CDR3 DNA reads TGTGCCAGCAGCTTAGAGGGGCGTCTGGGGGATACGCAGTATTTT.

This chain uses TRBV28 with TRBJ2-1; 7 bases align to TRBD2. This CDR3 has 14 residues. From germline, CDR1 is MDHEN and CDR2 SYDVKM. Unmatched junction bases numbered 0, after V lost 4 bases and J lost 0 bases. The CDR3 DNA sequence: TGTGCCAGCAGTTGGGGGGGCTCCTACAATGAGCAGTTCTTC. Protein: CASSWGGSYNEQFF.

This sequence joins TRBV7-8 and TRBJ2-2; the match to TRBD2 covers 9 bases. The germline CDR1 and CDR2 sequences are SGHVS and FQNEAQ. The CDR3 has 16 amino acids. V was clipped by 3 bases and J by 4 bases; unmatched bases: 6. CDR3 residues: CASSLGPSGITGELFF. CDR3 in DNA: TGTGCCAGCAGCTTGGGGCCTAGCGGGATCACCGGGGAGCTGTTTTTT.

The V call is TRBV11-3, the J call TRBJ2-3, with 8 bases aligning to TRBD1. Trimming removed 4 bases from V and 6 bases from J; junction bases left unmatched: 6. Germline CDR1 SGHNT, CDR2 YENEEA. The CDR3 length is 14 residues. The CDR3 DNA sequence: TGTGCCAGCAGCTCAGGACAGGGCTTGGATACGCAGTATTTT. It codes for CASSSGQGLDTQYF.

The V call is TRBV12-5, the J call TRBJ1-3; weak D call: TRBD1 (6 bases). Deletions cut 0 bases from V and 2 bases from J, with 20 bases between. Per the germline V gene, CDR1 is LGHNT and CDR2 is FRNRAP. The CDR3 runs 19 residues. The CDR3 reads CASGLVDLLGTPPGNTIYF. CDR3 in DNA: TGTGCTAGTGGTTTGGTGGACCTCTTGGGGACACCGCCTGGAAACACCATATATTTT.

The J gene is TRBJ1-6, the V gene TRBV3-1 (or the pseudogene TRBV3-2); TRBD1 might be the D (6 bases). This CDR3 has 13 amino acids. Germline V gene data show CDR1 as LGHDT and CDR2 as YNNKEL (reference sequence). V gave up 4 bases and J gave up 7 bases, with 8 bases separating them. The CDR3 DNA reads TGTGCCAGCAGCCGCAGGGGAAATTCACCCCTCCACTTT. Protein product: CASSRRGNSPLHF.

CDR3 loop: CASSTTGLSEQYF. As DNA, the CDR3 is TGCGCCAGCAGCACAACAGGGCTGAGCGAGCAGTACTTC. This chain links TRBV5-1 with TRBJ2-7, with a possible D match to TRBD1 (6 bases). V shed 4 bases and J shed 6 bases, with 14 bases lying between them. This CDR3 spans 13 amino acids. Germline lookup yields CDR1 SGHRS and CDR2 YFSETQ. The full variable domain, its missing parts supplied by reference TRBV5-1 and TRBJ2-7, is KAGVTQTPRYLIKTRGQQVTLSCSPISGHRSVSWYQQTPGQGLQFLFEYFSETQRNKGNFPGRFSGRQFSNSRSEMNVSTLELGDSALYLCASSTTGLSEQYFGPGTRLTVT.

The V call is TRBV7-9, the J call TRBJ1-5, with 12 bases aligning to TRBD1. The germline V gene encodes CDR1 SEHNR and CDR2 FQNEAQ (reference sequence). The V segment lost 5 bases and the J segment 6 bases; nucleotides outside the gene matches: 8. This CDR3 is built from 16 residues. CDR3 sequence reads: CASSPAGQGAIQPQHF. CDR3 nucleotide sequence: TGTGCCAGCAGCCCAGCGGGACAGGGGGCGATTCAGCCCCAGCATTTT.

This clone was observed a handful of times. CDR3 loop: CASSPGTSGTGEQFF. CDR3 coding DNA: TGTGCCAGCTCACCGGGGACTAGCGGGACCGGGGAGCAGTTCTTC. The chain is built from TRBV18 and TRBJ2-1, with 13 bases that match TRBD2. Trimming took 3 bases from V and 10 from J; bases not matched to a gene: 6. Germline V gene sequence: CDR1 KGHSH, CDR2 LQKENI. The CDR3 is 15 residues long.

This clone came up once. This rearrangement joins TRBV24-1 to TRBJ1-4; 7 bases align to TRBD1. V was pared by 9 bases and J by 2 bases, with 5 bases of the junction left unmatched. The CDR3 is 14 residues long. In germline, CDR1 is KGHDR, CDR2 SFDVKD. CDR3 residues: CATGGGGTNEKLFF. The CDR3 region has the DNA TGTGCCACCGGCGGAGGGGGCACTAATGAAAAACTGTTTTTT.

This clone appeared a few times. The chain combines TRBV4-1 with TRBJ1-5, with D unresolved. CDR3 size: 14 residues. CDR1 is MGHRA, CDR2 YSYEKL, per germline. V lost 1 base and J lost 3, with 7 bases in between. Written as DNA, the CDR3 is TGCGCCAGCAGCCAAGGCGGCTACAATCAGCCCCAGCATTTT. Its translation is CASSQGGYNQPQHF.

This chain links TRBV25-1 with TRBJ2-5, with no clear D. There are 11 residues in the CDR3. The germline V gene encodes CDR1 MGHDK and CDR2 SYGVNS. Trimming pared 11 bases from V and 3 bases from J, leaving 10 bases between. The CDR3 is CARLVEETQYF. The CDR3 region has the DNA TGTGCCCGGTTAGTGGAAGAGACCCAGTACTTC.

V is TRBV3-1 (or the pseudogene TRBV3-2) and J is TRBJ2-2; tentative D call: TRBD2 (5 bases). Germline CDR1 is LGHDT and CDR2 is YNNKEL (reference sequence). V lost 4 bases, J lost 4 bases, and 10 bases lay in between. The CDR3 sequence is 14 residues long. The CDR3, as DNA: TGTGCCAGCAGCCCCCCCCGGGGCACCGGGGAGCTGTTTTTT. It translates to CASSPPRGTGELFF.

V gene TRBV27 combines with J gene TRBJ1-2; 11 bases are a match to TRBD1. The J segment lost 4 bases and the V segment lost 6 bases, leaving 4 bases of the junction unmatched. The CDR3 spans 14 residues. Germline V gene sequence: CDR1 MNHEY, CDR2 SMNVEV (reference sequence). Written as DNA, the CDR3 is TGTGCCAGCAGCGGGACAGGGGGTTCCTATGGCTACACCTTC. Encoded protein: CASSGTGGSYGYTF.

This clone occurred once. CDR3 amino acids: CASSDRGNSPLHF. The CDR3 DNA sequence: TGTGCCAGCAGCGACAGGGGTAATTCACCCCTCCACTTT. V usage is TRBV11-3 and J usage is TRBJ1-6; TRBD1 aligns across 8 bases. Trimming removed 5 bases from V and 6 bases from J; junction bases left unmatched: 0. Germline CDR1 and CDR2: SGHNT and YENEEA. The CDR3 contains 13 residues.

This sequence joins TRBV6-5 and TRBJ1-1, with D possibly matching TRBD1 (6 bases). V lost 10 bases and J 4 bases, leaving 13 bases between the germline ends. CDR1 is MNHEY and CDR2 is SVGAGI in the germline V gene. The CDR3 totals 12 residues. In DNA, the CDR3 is TGTGCCACGTGTACAGGGAGCACTGAAGCTTTCTTT. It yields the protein CATCTGSTEAFF.

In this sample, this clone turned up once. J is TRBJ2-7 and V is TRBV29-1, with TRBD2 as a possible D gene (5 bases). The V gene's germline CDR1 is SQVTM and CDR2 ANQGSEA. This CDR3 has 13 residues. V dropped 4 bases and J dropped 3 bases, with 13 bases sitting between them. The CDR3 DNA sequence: TGCAGCGTTGCCGGGTTGAGGGACTACGAGCAGTACTTC. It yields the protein CSVAGLRDYEQYF.